The 5 T cell receptor beta chains below were found in one sample sequenced in a study of cytotoxic CD8 clonotypes in ibrutinib-treated CLL. Profiled with immunoSEQ multiplex PCR; TCRdb holds only in-frame clones, not every one. The sample has roughly 130,000 clones; 79% are singletons. Sample: PBMCs, taken after 12 months of ibrutinib treatment. The receptor set was obtained from a human donor with chronic lymphocytic leukemia.

This chain uses TRBV28 with TRBJ2-1; TRBD2 matches 10 bases. Germline lookup yields CDR1 MDHEN and CDR2 SYDVKM. J was trimmed by 8 bases and V by 3 bases; bases with no gene match: 4. The length of the CDR3 is 14 residues. CDR3 DNA: TGTGCCAGCAGTTTGCTAGCGGGAGTATATGAGCAGTTCTTC. Protein product: CASSLLAGVYEQFF.

This rearrangement joins TRBV5-8 to TRBJ2-1; 12 bases are a match to TRBD2. The CDR3 consists of 15 residues. V lost 4 bases, J lost 6 bases, and 5 bases stayed unmatched. Germline assignment: CDR1 SGHTS and CDR2 YDEGEE. CDR3 in amino acids: CASSPGLAGSNEQFF. In DNA, the CDR3 is TGTGCCAGCAGCCCCGGACTAGCGGGAAGCAATGAGCAGTTCTTC. Variable domain in full (rest from reference TRBV5-8 and TRBJ2-1): EAGVTQSPTHLIKTRGQQATLRCSPISGHTSVYWYQQALGLGLQFLLWYDEGEERNRGNFPPRFSGRQFPNYSSELNVNALELEDSALYLCASSPGLAGSNEQFFGPGTRLTVL.

The CDR3 reads CASSLVSQGVLNEQFF. The CDR3 DNA sequence: TGTGCCAGCAGCTTAGTGTCGCAGGGGGTCCTAAACGAGCAGTTCTTC. This sequence joins TRBV11-2 and TRBJ2-1; TRBD1 matches at 7 bases. The trim removed 1 base at V and 10 bases at J, leaving 13 bases unmatched. This CDR3 has 16 amino acids. Germline V CDR1 and CDR2: SGHAT, FQNNGV.

This chain uses TRBV18 with TRBJ1-1; maybe TRBD1 (6 bases). Germline V CDR1 and CDR2: KGHSH, LQKENI. Trimming cost V 5 bases and J 6 bases, with 16 bases left between them. The CDR3 totals 14 residues. In DNA, the CDR3 is TGTGCCAGCTCAAATAGCCAGGGGTACCCTGAAGCTTTCTTT. Its translation is CASSNSQGYPEAFF.

This clone was seen a few times. The rearrangement links TRBV4-1 to TRBJ2-2; 9 bases agree with TRBD1. The CDR3 runs 16 residues. Germline CDR1 reads MGHRA; CDR2 reads YSYEKL. J gave up 7 bases and V 4 bases, and 10 bases lay outside the gene matches. Here the CDR3 DNA reads TGCGCCAGCAGCCCGAGGGGACAGGGAATTGGCGGGGAGCTGTTTTTT. Protein product: CASSPRGQGIGGELFF.